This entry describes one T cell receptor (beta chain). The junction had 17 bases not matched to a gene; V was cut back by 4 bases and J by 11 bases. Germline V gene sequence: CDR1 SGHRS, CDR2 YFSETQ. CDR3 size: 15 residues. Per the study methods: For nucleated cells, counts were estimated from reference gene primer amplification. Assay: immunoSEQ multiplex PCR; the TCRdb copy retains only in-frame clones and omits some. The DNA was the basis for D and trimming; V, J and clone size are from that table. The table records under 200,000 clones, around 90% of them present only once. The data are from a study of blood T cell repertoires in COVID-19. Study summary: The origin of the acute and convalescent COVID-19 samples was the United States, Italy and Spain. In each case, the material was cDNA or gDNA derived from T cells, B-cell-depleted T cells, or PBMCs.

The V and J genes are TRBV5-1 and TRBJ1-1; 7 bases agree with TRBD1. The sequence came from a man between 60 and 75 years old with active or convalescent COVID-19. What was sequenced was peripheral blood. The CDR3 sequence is CASSPRQGNSPSAFF. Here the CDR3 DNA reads TGCGCCAGCAGCCCCAGACAGGGTAATTCCCCTTCGGCTTTCTTT.